One and the same sample provided the 14 T cell receptor beta chains below, sequenced in a study of cytomegalovirus exposure and HLA in healthy donors. The PCR had 60 Vbeta and 13 Jbeta primers. Using immunoSEQ multiplex PCR, the repertoire was profiled, and TCRdb retains in-frame clones only, with some absent. This table holds about 160,000 clones, around four fifths found once. The sample consisted of PBMCs. These receptor sequences come from a man between 18 and 29 years old in good health and CMV-seropositive.

Comment on this clone: Other nucleotide sequences in the sample specify the same CDR3. The V and J genes are TRBV11-2 and TRBJ2-5; no definite D call. The CDR3 runs 14 residues. Germline V CDR1 and CDR2: SGHAT, FQNNGV. The V end lost 0 bases, the J end lost 2 bases, and 7 bases lay between the germline ends. The CDR3 loop is CASSLEGRQETQYF. CDR3 DNA sequence: TGTGCCAGCAGCTTAGAGGGCAGGCAAGAGACCCAGTACTTC.

This clone was recorded a few times. The chain employs TRBV5-1 and TRBJ2-7, with 10 bases that match TRBD1. V dropped 3 bases and J dropped 5; count of bases not matched to a gene: 5. CDR3 length equals 14 residues. Germline values: CDR1 SGHRS, CDR2 YFSETQ. The CDR3 sequence: CASSSDRGLDEQYF. CDR3 DNA sequence: TGCGCCAGCAGCTCCGACAGGGGGCTCGACGAGCAGTACTTC.

The CDR3 reads CASRDRETPSYEQYF. The CDR3 DNA follows: TGTGCCAGTCGCGACAGAGAAACCCCCTCCTACGAGCAGTACTTC. The J gene is TRBJ2-7, the V gene TRBV19; D might be TRBD1 (5 bases). The germline V gene has CDR1 LNHDA and CDR2 SQIVND (reference sequence). The CDR3 sequence is 15 residues long. V was pared by 8 bases and J by 0 bases, with 17 bases between. Based on the CDR3 plus reference TRBV19 and TRBJ2-7, the full variable domain is DGGITQSPKYLFRKEGQNVTLSCEQNLNHDAMYWYRQDPGQGLRLIYYSQIVNDFQKGDIAEGYSVSREKKESFPLTVTSAQKNPTAFYLCASRDRETPSYEQYFGPGTRLTVT.

CDR3 sequence reads: CASSYPRDYEQFF. The DNA for the CDR3 is TGTGCCAGCAGTTACCCCCGGGACTATGAGCAGTTCTTC. The chain uses TRBV6-6 and TRBJ2-1, with a possible D match to TRBD2 (6 bases). Germline lookup yields CDR1 MNHNY and CDR2 SVGAGI (reference sequence). The CDR3 has 13 residues. V was shortened by 2 bases and J by 8 bases, with 10 bases between the two germline ends.

This sequence joins TRBV2 and TRBJ1-1; 9 bases are a match to TRBD1. This CDR3 spans 15 amino acids. CDR1 and CDR2 from the germline V gene are SNHLY and FYNNEI. The V gene end was trimmed by 4 bases and the J gene end by 5 bases; junction bases not matched to a gene: 8. DNA for the CDR3: TGTGCCAGCAGTGCAAGCCCGGGACAGGGAACTGAAGCTTTCTTT. Protein product: CASSASPGQGTEAFF.

About this clone itself: The final CDR3 position lacks the conserved phenylalanine or tryptophan, pointing to a likely read error. The rearrangement links TRBV7-2 to TRBJ1-6, with TRBD1 matching over 10 bases. V shed 4 bases and J 10 bases; nucleotides not matched to a gene: 4. CDR1 and CDR2 (germline): SGHTA, FQGNSA. The CDR3 is 14 amino acids. The CDR3 loop reads CASSSTGGLSPLHL. DNA for the CDR3: TGTGCCAGCAGCTCGACAGGGGGCTTGTCACCCCTCCACCTT.

The gene calls are TRBV19 and TRBJ1-2, with TRBD1 matching 8 bases. Per germline, CDR1 LNHDA and CDR2 SQIVND (reference sequence). The CDR3 runs to 13 residues. Trimming cost V 5 bases and J 5 bases; bases outside gene matches: 4. Written as DNA, the CDR3 is TGTGCCAGTAGTGGACAGGGAAAATATGGCTACACCTTC. It translates to CASSGQGKYGYTF.

V and J are TRBV6-5 and TRBJ1-1, with a weak D call TRBD1 (5 bases). The V gene's germline CDR1 is MNHEY and CDR2 SVGAGI. Trimming stripped 0 bases from V and 1 base from J, with 9 bases between. CDR3 size: 15 residues. Here the CDR3 reads CASSYSRGGNTEAFF. The CDR3, as DNA: TGTGCCAGCAGTTACTCTAGGGGTGGGAACACTGAAGCTTTCTTT.

The gene calls are TRBV4-1 and TRBJ2-5; 7 bases are shared with TRBD2. CDR3 size: 14 residues. The J segment lost 5 bases and the V segment lost 4 bases, leaving 7 bases of the junction unmatched. Germline CDR1 and CDR2: MGHRA and YSYEKL. CDR3 amino acids: CASSLVGGSETQYF. The CDR3 nucleotides read TGCGCCAGCAGCCTAGTGGGGGGGTCGGAGACCCAGTACTTC.

This clone was seen more than once but under ten times. The genes are TRBV5-1 and TRBJ2-7, with 9 positions matching TRBD1. The J segment lost 5 bases and the V segment lost 3 bases, leaving 3 bases of the junction unmatched. Germline V gene sequence: CDR1 SGHRS, CDR2 YFSETQ. The CDR3 extends over 13 amino acids. The CDR3 spells CASSSGTGNEQYF. In nucleotides, the CDR3 is TGCGCCAGCAGCTCCGGGACAGGGAACGAGCAGTACTTC.

Details on this clone: Since no conserved phenylalanine or tryptophan closes the CDR3, a read error is the likely cause. The J gene is TRBJ1-6, the V gene TRBV5-5; weak D call: TRBD1 (5 bases). V was trimmed by 0 bases and J by 0 bases, leaving 7 bases between them. From germline, CDR1 is SGHKS and CDR2 YYEKEE (reference sequence). CDR3 length equals 16 residues. The CDR3 loop is CASSLGQYSYNSPLHL. The CDR3 DNA is TGTGCCAGCAGCTTGGGACAGTACTCCTATAATTCACCCCTCCACCTT.

The rearrangement uses TRBV5-1 and TRBJ2-1; D is perhaps TRBD2 (6 bases). Deletions cut 0 bases from V and 2 bases from J, with 9 bases between. Germline V gene data show CDR1 as SGHRS and CDR2 as YFSETQ. This CDR3 has 15 residues. CDR3 region: CASSLDGGTYNEQFF. The DNA for the CDR3 is TGCGCCAGCAGCTTGGATGGGGGGACCTACAATGAGCAGTTCTTC.

This rearrangement joins TRBV5-1 to TRBJ2-2, with a weak D call TRBD2 (6 bases). Trimming took 1 base from V and 6 from J, leaving 7 bases between them. The CDR3 loop spans 13 amino acids. Germline CDR1 SGHRS, CDR2 YFSETQ. CDR3 residues: CASSLRGSGELFF. The CDR3 bases are TGCGCCAGCAGCTTGCGGGGGTCCGGGGAGCTGTTTTTT.

The chain combines TRBV6-5 with TRBJ2-1; possible D gene TRBD2, 6 bases. V shed 7 bases and J shed 10 bases, with 20 bases lying between them. This CDR3 contains 14 residues. Germline assignment: CDR1 MNHEY and CDR2 SVGAGI. The CDR3 reads CASNNPPKTSEQFF. The CDR3 region has the DNA TGTGCCAGCAACAACCCACCCAAAACTAGCGAGCAGTTCTTC.